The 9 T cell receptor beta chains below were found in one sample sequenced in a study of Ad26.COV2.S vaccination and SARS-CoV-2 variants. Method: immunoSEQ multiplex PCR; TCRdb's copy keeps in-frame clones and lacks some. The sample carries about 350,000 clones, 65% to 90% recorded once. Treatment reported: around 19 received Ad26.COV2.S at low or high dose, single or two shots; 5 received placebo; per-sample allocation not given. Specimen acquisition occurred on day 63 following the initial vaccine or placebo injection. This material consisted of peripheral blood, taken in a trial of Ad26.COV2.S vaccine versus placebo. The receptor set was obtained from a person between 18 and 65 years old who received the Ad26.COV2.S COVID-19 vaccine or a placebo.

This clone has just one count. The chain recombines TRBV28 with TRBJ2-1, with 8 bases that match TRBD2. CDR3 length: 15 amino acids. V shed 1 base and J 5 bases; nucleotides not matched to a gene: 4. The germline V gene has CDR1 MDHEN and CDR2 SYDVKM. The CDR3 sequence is CASSLFTSGNNEQFF. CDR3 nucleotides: TGTGCCAGCAGTTTATTTACTAGCGGAAACAATGAGCAGTTCTTC. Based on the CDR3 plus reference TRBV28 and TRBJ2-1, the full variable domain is DVKVTQSSRYLVKRTGEKVFLECVQDMDHENMFWYRQDPGLGLRLIYFSYDVKMKEKGDIPEGYSVSREKKERFSLILESASTNQTSMYLCASSLFTSGNNEQFFGPGTRLTVL.

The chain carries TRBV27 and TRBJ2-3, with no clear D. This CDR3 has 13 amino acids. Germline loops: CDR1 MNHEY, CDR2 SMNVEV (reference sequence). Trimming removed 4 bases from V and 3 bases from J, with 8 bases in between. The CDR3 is CASSWATTDTQYF. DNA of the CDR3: TGTGCCAGCAGTTGGGCTACGACAGATACGCAGTATTTT.

In DNA, the CDR3 is TGCGCCAGCAGCCAAGGCAGGTCGGATACGCAGTATTTT. Translating it yields CASSQGRSDTQYF. This sequence joins TRBV4-3 and TRBJ2-3; D gene unclear. The germline V gene encodes CDR1 LGHNA and CDR2 YSLEER. The CDR3 totals 13 residues. V was pared by 1 base and J by 6 bases, with 8 bases between.

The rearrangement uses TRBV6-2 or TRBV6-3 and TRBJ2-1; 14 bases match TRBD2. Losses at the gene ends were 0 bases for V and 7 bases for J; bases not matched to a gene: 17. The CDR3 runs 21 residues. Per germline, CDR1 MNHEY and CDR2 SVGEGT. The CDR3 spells CASSYSTGTSGSSLNSNEQFF. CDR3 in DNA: TGTGCCAGCAGTTACTCTACCGGGACTAGCGGGAGTTCTTTAAATAGTAATGAGCAGTTCTTC.

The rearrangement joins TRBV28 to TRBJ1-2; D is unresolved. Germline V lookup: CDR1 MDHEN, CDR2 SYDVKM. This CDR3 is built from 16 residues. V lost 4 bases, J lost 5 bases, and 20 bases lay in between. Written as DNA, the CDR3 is TGTGCCAGCAGTTCTAGCAGCCCGGGATACTCGTATGGCTACACCTTC. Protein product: CASSSSSPGYSYGYTF.

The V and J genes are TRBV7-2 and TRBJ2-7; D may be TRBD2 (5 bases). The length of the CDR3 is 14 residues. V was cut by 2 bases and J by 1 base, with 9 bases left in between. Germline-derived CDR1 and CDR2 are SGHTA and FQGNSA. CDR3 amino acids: CASSLSGTSYEQYF. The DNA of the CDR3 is TGTGCCAGCAGCTTAAGCGGCACGTCCTACGAGCAGTACTTC.

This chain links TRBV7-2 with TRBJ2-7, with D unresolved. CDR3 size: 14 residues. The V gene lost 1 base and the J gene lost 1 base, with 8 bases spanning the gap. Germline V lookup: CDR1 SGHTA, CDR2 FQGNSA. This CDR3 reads CASSLDSDSYEQYF. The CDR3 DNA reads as TGTGCCAGCAGCTTAGATAGTGATTCCTACGAGCAGTACTTC.

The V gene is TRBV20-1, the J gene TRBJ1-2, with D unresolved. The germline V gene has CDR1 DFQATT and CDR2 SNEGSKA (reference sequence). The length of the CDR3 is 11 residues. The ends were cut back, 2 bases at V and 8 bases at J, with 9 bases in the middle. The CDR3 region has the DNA TGCAGTGCTAGAATCGGGGTGGGCTACACCTTC. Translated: CSARIGVGYTF.

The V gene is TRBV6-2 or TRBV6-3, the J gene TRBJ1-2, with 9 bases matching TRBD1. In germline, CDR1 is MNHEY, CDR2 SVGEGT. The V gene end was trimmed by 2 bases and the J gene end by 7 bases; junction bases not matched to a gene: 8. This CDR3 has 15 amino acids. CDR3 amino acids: CASSYPPGTGSGYTF. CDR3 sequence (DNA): TGTGCCAGCAGTTACCCCCCCGGGACAGGGAGTGGCTACACCTTC.